This T cell receptor beta chain was sequenced for a study of shared clonotypes between healthy human individuals (dated by TCRdb to the early 2020s). Broadly, across the study: A few men and a couple of women, aged 18 to 49 years, made up the cohort. Between about 0.85 and 9.5 billion PBMCs per donor were obtained by leukapheresis. To increase sequencing depth and limit assay-specific biases, TCR repertoire library preparation and sequencing were carried out by different laboratories using diverse techniques. For each donor, CD4 naive and CD4 memory were each given three plates, CD8 naive was given two plates, and CD8 memory was given one plate. To estimate repertoire size and how much clonotype sharing occurs between individuals, the study deeply sequenced the blood TCR repertoires of several healthy adults.

Turning to this clone: The antigen this receptor binds is unknown. No clone much larger than this one lies a single base away; base qualities are absent.

Using the deep immunoSEQ assay, multiplex PCR amplified TCR CDR3 regions from genomic DNA. Extracted genomic DNA from each cell subset was spread evenly across all wells of several immunoSEQ 96-well plates, with each plate serving as a replicate. For sorted subsets, each replicate PCR was loaded with around 220 ng genomic DNA, equivalent to 30,000 or so T cell genomes. The purified libraries were quantified using a Qubit 3.0 fluorometer, sized with a Bioanalyzer 2100, and then quantified again using the KAPA Library Quantification kit. Each immunoSEQ 96-well plate was sequenced on its own single-read 150-cycle Illumina NextSeq 550 flow cell. Regarding the original processing steps: Because the immunoSEQ output included only junctional sequences and no quality scores, the filtering could not be the same as the filtering used for full-length reads. Sequences were annotated with PyIR, a Python wrapper for IgBLAST v1.9, using IMGT germline references to assign V/J genes and CDR3. Any read was removed if the V/J assignment was weak (E-value above 1e-6), the CDR3 was missing, or the read contained stop codons, out-of-frame junctions, or ambiguous translated residues. V3J clonotypes were defined by identical inferred V gene, J gene, and CDR3 amino acid sequence. Percentage overlap between repertoires was computed as shared unique clonotypes divided by the size of the smaller repertoire. RTK rarefaction, the Chao1 estimator, and Recon v2.1 estimates of unobserved clonotypes were used to assess repertoire richness. Generation probabilities for all TCRbeta clonotypes obtained by the gDNA method from a few donors were computed using OLGA. TCRdb carries this immuneACCESS record with in-frame sequences only. Its versions omit some clonotypes, under half of them owing to an unresolved V gene in the studies checked, with the rest unexplained. V, J and clone size were drawn from that table, and D and trimming were deduced from the DNA. Counted in this sample were 600,000 to 750,000 clones; about 92% of them appeared once. Of the sample, 34% is held by the ten largest clones.

The donors were healthy, HIV-negative adults who had no recently reported acute infections or vaccinations. Every donor was a Caucasian adult residing in Nashville, Tennessee, USA. CD8 memory samples were composed of magnetically selected CD45RO+ cells combined with CCR7-negative CD45RA+ effector memory (TemRA) cells. After blood collection by leukapheresis, PBMCs were isolated using Ficoll-Histopaque density gradient centrifugation and then cryopreserved in the vapor phase of liquid nitrogen. Analytical flow cytometry was used to check the purity and quantity of each magnetically sorted T cell population. Genomic DNA was isolated from every sorted fraction and measured by UV absorbance on a Nanodrop 2000c. Trimming takes 8 bases from V and 0 bases from J, and the germline ends sit 11 bases apart. CDR1 and CDR2, looked up from the germline V gene (reference sequence), are LNHDA and SQIVND. The CDR3 starts with the cysteine, ends with the phenylalanine, and has 14 residues. CDR3 DNA only is kept here, 42 bases in frame from base 1.

Study-wide conclusions, independent of this receptor: Pairwise subsampling led to the expectation that sequencing depth would affect the degree of clonotype sharing among donors. Even with the large sequencing depth, rarefaction of the sorted-subset datasets indicated that sequencing was incomplete. When several donors were compared, the shared fraction of clonotypes was around 5% for naive CD4, 3.5% for naive CD8, 2.3% for memory CD4, and 0.4% for memory CD8. Naive subsets generally had larger estimated clonotype richness than memory subsets did. Compared with non-shared clonotypes, clonotypes shared by all four sorted-subset donors had higher generation probabilities. The small number of donors limited the genetic and exposure-history diversity represented. Sampling was limited to blood, and TCR repertoires in tissue likely differ from TCR repertoires in blood.

This TCR was sampled from a man aged 18-30 years in good health. Some clones in this sample may be carry-over from other donors' samples. The sample consisted of memory CD8+ T cells from PBMCs. In the paper's terms, the cell subset or site label means: CD45RO+ cells pooled with CCR7-negative TemRA cells. Recombination joined TRBV19 with TRBJ2-1; the D gene is unclear. The CDR3 region reads CASVGGSSYNEQFF. The DNA reads as follows: TGTGCCAGTGTCGGCGGCAGCTCCTACAATGAGCAGTTCTTC.